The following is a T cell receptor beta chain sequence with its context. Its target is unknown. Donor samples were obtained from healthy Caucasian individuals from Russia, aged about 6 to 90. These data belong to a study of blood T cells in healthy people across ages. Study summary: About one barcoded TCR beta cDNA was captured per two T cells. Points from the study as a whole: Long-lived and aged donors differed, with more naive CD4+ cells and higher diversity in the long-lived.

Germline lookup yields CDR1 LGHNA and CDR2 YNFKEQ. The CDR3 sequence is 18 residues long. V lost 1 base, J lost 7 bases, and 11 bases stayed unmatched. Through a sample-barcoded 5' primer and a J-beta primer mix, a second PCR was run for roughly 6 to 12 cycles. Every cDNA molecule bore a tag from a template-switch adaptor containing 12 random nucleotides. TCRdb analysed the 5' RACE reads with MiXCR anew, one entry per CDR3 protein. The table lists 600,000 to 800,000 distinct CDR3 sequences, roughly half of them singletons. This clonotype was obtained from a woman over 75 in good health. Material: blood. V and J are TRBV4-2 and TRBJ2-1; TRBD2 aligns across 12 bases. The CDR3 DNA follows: TGTGCCAGCAGCCAAGGACCGGCCTCTAGCGGGGGGGCTAATGAGCAGTTCTTC. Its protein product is CASSQGPASSGGANEQFF.